This record covers a single T cell receptor (beta chain). The entry originates in a study of identical twins. Germline V gene sequence: CDR1 DFQATT, CDR2 SNEGSKA (reference sequence). The CDR3 is 14 amino acids. Trimming shortened V by 6 bases and J by 4 bases, and 18 bases separated the two germline ends. A single record per CDR3 protein comes from TCRdb applying MiXCR to the 5' RACE reads. The table includes roughly 500,000 distinct CDR3 sequences, less than 25% detected once. Separately, the same data were catalogued under a study of T cells expressing NK-cell markers. That work adds: Repertoire data for TCR beta were derived from sorted T cells (CD3+CD56+NKG2C+, CD3+CD56+NKG2C- and CD3+CD56-NKG2C+).

Material for sequencing was CD4+ T cells sorted from blood. This TCR was sampled from a woman between 18 and 30 years old in good health. The rearrangement joins TRBV20-1 to TRBJ1-1, with a tentative D call TRBD1 (6 bases). The CDR3 DNA follows: TGCAGTGCCGGGAGGGACACCCGTGGCACTGAAGCTTTCTTT. Its translation: CSAGRDTRGTEAFF.